This record covers a single TCR beta chain. The specificity of this receptor is unknown. No clone much larger than this one lies a single base away; base qualities are absent. TCRbeta CDR3 regions were amplified from genomic DNA by means of the immunoSEQ Assay, a bias-controlled multiplex PCR. Under the source paper's analysis protocol: The number of nucleated cells in each sample was estimated by amplification of reference gene primers within the assay. To quantify the absolute abundance of each unique TCRbeta CDR3 rearrangement, sequence reads were collapsed and filtered. For each sample, productive Simpson clonality was calculated as the square root of Simpson's diversity index over productive rearrangements. Drawn from immuneACCESS, this table holds only the in-frame rearrangements with V and J called that TCRdb kept. Clones are partly lost; checked studies trace under half to an unresolved V gene and leave the rest unexplained. The V and J calls and the clone size are those of that table, but D and trimming were determined from the DNA. The sample contains about 360,000 clones, 81% of them found a single time. The top ten hold about 1.2% of the sample.

The data stem from a study of blood T cell repertoires in COVID-19 (dated by TCRdb to between 2020 and 2021). Broadly, across the study: Samples covering the acute and convalescent phases of COVID-19 were provided by collaborators in the United States, Italy and Spain. The prospective study material was composed of cDNA or gDNA derived from T cells, B-cell-depleted T cells, or PBMCs. The dataset comprised deeply sampled blood TCRbeta repertoires from subjects exposed to, actively infected with, or recovered from COVID-19. The repertoires were released in a freely available public database meant as a resource for research on the immune response to SARS-CoV-2. Samples came from the ongoing ImmuneRACE study (first 160 participants) plus 1,254 subjects from 6 global collaborators. Sample metadata almost always included a de-identified subject ID, COVID-19 status, age in years and sex. Where available, HLA class I and class II types were taken from metadata supplied by the sample provider and were not determined by assay-based typing.

The CDR3 runs 13 amino acids, cysteine and phenylalanine included. Of the read, only the CDR3 DNA is kept; its 39 bases are in frame from base 1. V was cut back by 2 bases and J by 8 bases, leaving a gap of 12 bases between them. As encoded in the germline V gene, CDR1 is WSHSY while CDR2 is SAAADI. The paper as a whole reports these results and caveats: The amount of clinical and demographic metadata varied by source and participant and was provided uncurated.

The collaborating institutions used their own protocols to collect whole blood in K2EDTA tubes. Collaborator samples were shipped for TCRbeta analysis as frozen whole blood, isolated PBMCs, or DNA extracted from either sample type. The rearranged chain carries TRBV10-2 and TRBJ1-1, with the D gene not confidently named. Sequencing used peripheral blood. This receptor was identified in a human donor with acute or convalescent COVID-19. The donor label of this sample is uncertain. The nucleotides are TGCGCCAGCAGTGAGGGAGGAGGCAGGGAAGCTTTCTTT. This codes for CASSEGGGREAFF.